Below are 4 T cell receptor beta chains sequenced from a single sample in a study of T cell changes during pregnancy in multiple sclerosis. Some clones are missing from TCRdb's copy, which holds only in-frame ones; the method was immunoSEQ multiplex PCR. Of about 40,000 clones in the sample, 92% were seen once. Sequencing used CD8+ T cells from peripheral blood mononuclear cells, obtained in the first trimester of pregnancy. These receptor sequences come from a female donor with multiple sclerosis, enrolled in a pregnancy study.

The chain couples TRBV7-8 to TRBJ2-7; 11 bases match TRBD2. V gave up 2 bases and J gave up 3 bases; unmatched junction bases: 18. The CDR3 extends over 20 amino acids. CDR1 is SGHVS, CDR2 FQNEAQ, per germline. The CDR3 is CASSLLRFRMTSGVLYEQYF. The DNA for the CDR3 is TGTGCCAGCAGCTTATTACGATTCCGAATGACTAGCGGGGTCCTCTACGAGCAGTACTTC.

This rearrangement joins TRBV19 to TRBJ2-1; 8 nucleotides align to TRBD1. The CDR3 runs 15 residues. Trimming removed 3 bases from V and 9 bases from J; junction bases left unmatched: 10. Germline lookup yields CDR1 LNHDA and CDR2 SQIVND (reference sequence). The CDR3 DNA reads TGTGCCAGTAGTATTGGGACAGGAATGGTCGGTGAGCAGTTCTTC. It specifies CASSIGTGMVGEQFF. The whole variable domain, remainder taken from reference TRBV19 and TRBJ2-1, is DGGITQSPKYLFRKEGQNVTLSCEQNLNHDAMYWYRQDPGQGLRLIYYSQIVNDFQKGDIAEGYSVSREKKESFPLTVTSAQKNPTAFYLCASSIGTGMVGEQFFGPGTRLTVL.

The CDR3 coding sequence is TGTGCCAGCTTGCGGGACAGAAACGAGCAGTACTTC. It is translated as CASLRDRNEQYF. J is TRBJ2-7 and V is TRBV28; D may be TRBD1 (7 bases). Germline V gene lookup returns CDR1 MDHEN and CDR2 SYDVKM. V was clipped by 8 bases and J by 5 bases, with 13 bases between them. The CDR3 totals 12 residues.

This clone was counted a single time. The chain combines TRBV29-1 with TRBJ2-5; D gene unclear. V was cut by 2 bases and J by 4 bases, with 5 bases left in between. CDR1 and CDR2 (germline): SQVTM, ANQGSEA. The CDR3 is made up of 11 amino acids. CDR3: CSVERGETQYF. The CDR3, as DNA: TGCAGCGTTGAAAGAGGAGAGACCCAGTACTTC.